This T cell receptor (beta chain) was observed in a study of PD-1 and CTLA-4 blockade in melanoma. Sequencing used immunoSEQ multiplex PCR; TCRdb keeps in-frame clones, though not all of them. This table holds 32,000 or so clones, 70% to 90% found once. V lost 6 bases to trimming and J lost 0 bases, with 20 bases between them. Germline V gene lookup returns CDR1 SGHTA and CDR2 FQGNSA. This CDR3 comprises 17 residues. This sample comprised CD8+ T cells from peripheral blood, obtained before anti-PD-1 treatment. This receptor was identified in a human donor with melanoma. The chain employs TRBV7-2 and TRBJ1-1; D unclear. The CDR3 region is CASREPLAGGLNTEAFF. The CDR3 nucleotides are TGTGCCAGCAGGGAACCGTTGGCAGGAGGGTTGAACACTGAAGCTTTCTTT.